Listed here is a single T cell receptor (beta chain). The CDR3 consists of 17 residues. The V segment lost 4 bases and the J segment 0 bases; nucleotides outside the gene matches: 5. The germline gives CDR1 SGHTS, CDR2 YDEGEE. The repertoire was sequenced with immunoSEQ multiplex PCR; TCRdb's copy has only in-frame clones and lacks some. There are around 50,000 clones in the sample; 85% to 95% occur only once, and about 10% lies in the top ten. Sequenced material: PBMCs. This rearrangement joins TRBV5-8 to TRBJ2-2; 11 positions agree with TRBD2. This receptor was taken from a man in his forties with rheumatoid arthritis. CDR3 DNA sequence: TGTGCCAGCAGCGCCCTGACTAGCGGGGCGAACACCGGGGAGCTGTTTTTT. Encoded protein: CASSALTSGANTGELFF.